The rows below give T cell receptor beta chains drawn from one sample of a study of lymphopenia after photon versus proton radiotherapy. The protocol was immunoSEQ multiplex PCR, while the TCRdb copy is restricted to in-frame clones and leaves out a portion. The data contain about 23,000 clones, around 90% of them singletons. This material consisted of peripheral blood, taken from a patient treated with proton-based radiotherapy. The source is a woman in her 70s with pancreatic cancer. Some clones in this sample may be carry-over from other donors' samples. Both conserved end residues are trimmed from each CDR3. Fields, in order: V gene, J gene, CDR3 protein.

V: TRBV18
J: TRBJ2-1
CDR3: ASSPGLAGLNEQF

V: TRBV27
J: TRBJ1-1
CDR3: ASSFQGTEAF

V: TRBV5-1
J: TRBJ2-2
CDR3: ASSSQAGTGAGELF

V: TRBV7-2
J: TRBJ2-3
CDR3: ASSLPDSTDTQY

V: TRBV29-1
J: TRBJ1-1
CDR3: SGNGVTEAF

V: TRBV14
J: TRBJ1-1
CDR3: ASSGSFRENTEAF

V: TRBV28
J: TRBJ2-5
CDR3: ASSLSQGLAETQY

V: TRBV11-2
J: TRBJ2-3
CDR3: ASSLRLAGYPSTDTQY

V: TRBV11-3
J: TRBJ1-1
CDR3: ASSSRDKTMTMNTEAF

V: TRBV10-2
J: TRBJ2-2
CDR3: ASSESFVRAKNTGELF

V: TRBV4-2
J: TRBJ2-7
CDR3: ASSQDWGKYLY

V: TRBV7-2
J: TRBJ2-3
CDR3: ASNRGRVTDTQY

V: TRBV6-6
J: TRBJ2-7
CDR3: ASSYLGTAEVGQY

V: TRBV18
J: TRBJ2-3
CDR3: ASSLSGDSSTDTQY

V: TRBV10-3
J: TRBJ2-1
CDR3: AISESRTSSNEQF

V: TRBV27
J: TRBJ2-1
CDR3: ASSPRTSGSWNEQF

V: TRBV15
J: TRBJ2-6
CDR3: ATSRDTLRQLSSGANVLT